Described below is a single TCR beta chain sequence and its context. What it binds is not known. The data are from a study of shared clonotypes between healthy human individuals. Notes on the study in general: Sample collection involved blood only; tissue repertoires are likely different.

What was sequenced on ten immunoSEQ deep assay plates was unsorted PBMC DNA. This table comes from immunoSEQ multiplex PCR, and its TCRdb copy is limited to in-frame clones, with some not included. The repertoire holds 450,000 to 500,000 clones, with approximately 79% as singletons. This TCR came from a woman aged 40-49 years in good health. Some clones in this sample may be carry-over from other donors' samples. Sequencing used PBMCs.

The CDR3 DNA reads as TGCGCCAGCAGCTACGGGGCCAGCTATGGCTACACCTTC. It encodes CASSYGASYGYTF. The rearrangement links TRBV5-1 to TRBJ1-2; tentatively, D is TRBD1 (5 bases). The CDR3 has 13 residues. V was trimmed by 3 bases and J by 4 bases, leaving 10 bases between them. Germline loops: CDR1 SGHRS, CDR2 YFSETQ.